The clone carrying this T cell receptor (beta chain) was detected only once. The data stem from a study of STAT5B mutations in CD4+ large granular lymphocyte leukemia. Measured with immunoSEQ multiplex PCR; TCRdb has only the in-frame clones, and not every one. The profile covers about 26,000 clones, with about four fifths appearing a single time and approximately 0.32% taken by the ten largest. Germline trimming cut 0 bases from V and 5 bases from J; bases unmatched to any gene: 7. The germline gives CDR1 SGDLS, CDR2 YYNGEE. The CDR3 loop spans 15 amino acids. The receptor was derived from a human donor in good health. Sequenced input: CD4+ T cells from blood buffy coats. The chain employs TRBV9 and TRBJ2-5; TRBD2 aligns across 7 bases. CDR3 protein: CASSVGIAGGETQYF. DNA for the CDR3: TGTGCCAGCAGCGTAGGGATAGCGGGTGGGGAGACCCAGTACTTC.